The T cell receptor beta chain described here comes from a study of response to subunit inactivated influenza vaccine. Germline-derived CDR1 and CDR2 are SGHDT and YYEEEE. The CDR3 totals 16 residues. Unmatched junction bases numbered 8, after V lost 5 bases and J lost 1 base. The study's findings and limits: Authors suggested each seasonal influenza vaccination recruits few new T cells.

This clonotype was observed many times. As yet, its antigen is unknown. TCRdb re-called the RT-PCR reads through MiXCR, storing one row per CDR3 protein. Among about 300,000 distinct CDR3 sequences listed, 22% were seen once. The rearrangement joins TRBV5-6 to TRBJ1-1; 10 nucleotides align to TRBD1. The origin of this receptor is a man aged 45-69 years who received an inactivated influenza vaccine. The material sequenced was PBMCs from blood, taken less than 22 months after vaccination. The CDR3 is CASRPGQGRGNTEAFF. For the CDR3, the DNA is TGTGCCAGCAGACCGGGACAGGGGAGGGGGAACACTGAAGCTTTCTTT.